Listed below are T cell receptor beta chains from one sample, sequenced in a study of blood T cells in healthy people across ages. Each CDR3 protein gets one entry after TCRdb re-called the 5' RACE reads with MiXCR. The data hold about 1.1 million distinct CDR3 sequences, with around two fifths observed a single time. Sequencing input: blood. The receptors shown here come from a man in his late teens or twenties in good health. Both conserved end residues are part of each CDR3. A D gene is named only where the DNA matches it firmly. A clone size is listed for some rows: how often the clone was seen (once, few, many), or a class if it is expanded.

>TRBJ1-5|few|TRBV6-2/TRBV6-3|NA
CASTPPGQLFNQPQHF
TGTGCCAGCACCCCGCCTGGACAGCTTTTCAATCAGCCCCAGCATTTT
>TRBJ2-3|NA|TRBV2|NA
CASSLGRDYTDTQYF
TGTGCCAGCAGTCTAGGAAGGGATTACACAGATACGCAGTATTTT
>TRBJ1-4|NA|TRBV27|NA
CASSPAPEYTNEKLFF
TGTGCCAGCAGCCCGGCACCAGAGTACACTAATGAAAAACTGTTTTTT
>TRBJ2-3|NA|TRBV20-1|NA
CSARVAGTDTQYF
TGCAGTGCTAGAGTCGCGGGGACAGATACGCAGTATTTT
>TRBJ2-5|NA|TRBV7-9|NA
CASSLNRGPKETQYF
TGTGCCAGCAGCTTAAATAGGGGACCCAAAGAGACCCAGTACTTC
>TRBJ1-5|NA|TRBV9|NA
CASSVHQPQHF
TGTGCCAGCAGCGTTCATCAGCCCCAGCATTTT
>TRBJ2-3|NA|TRBV6-1|NA
CAGSPNRGLLTDTQYF
TGTGCCGGCAGCCCAAACAGGGGACTACTCACAGATACGCAGTATTTT
>TRBJ2-3|NA|TRBV5-1|TRBD1
CASSSGRTGTSTDTQYF
TGCGCCAGCAGCTCGGGAAGGACAGGCACTAGCACAGATACGCAGTATTTT
>TRBJ2-7|NA|TRBV7-9|NA
CASSLLGMLYEQYF
TGTGCCAGCAGCTTATTGGGTATGCTCTACGAGCAGTACTTC
>TRBJ1-1|NA|TRBV29-1|NA
CSGGSMNTEAFF
TGCAGCGGAGGTAGCATGAACACTGAAGCTTTCTTT
>TRBJ1-2|NA|TRBV12-3/TRBV12-4|NA
CASRKAGYGYTF
TGTGCCAGCAGAAAGGCGGGATATGGCTACACCTTC
>TRBJ1-4|NA|TRBV20-1|NA
CSARDRQLYSEKLFF
TGCAGTGCTAGAGATCGACAGCTTTATTCTGAAAAACTGTTTTTT
>TRBJ2-7|NA|TRBV4-2|TRBD2
CASSQDTSGGGYEQYF
TGTGCCAGCAGCCAAGATACTAGCGGGGGAGGGTACGAGCAGTACTTC
>TRBJ2-2|NA|TRBV12-3/TRBV12-4|TRBD1
CASSLRQGASGELFF
TGTGCCAGCAGTTTAAGGCAGGGGGCGAGCGGGGAGCTGTTTTTT
>TRBJ2-5|NA|TRBV30|TRBD1
CAWAGGTQETQYF
TGTGCCTGGGCAGGGGGTACCCAAGAGACCCAGTACTTC
>TRBJ2-3|NA|TRBV5-1|TRBD2
CASSLAGFSGATDTQYF
TGCGCCAGCAGCTTGGCCGGTTTTAGCGGGGCGACAGATACGCAGTATTTT
>TRBJ2-5|NA|TRBV12-3/TRBV12-4|TRBD1
CASSETGEETQYF
TGTGCCAGCAGTGAGACAGGGGAAGAGACCCAGTACTTC
>TRBJ2-1|NA|TRBV20-1|NA
CSAKSGTRVDEQFF
TGCAGTGCTAAATCGGGTACACGGGTAGATGAGCAGTTCTTC
>TRBJ1-3|NA|TRBV4-3|NA
CASSRKSGVGNTIYF
TGCGCCAGCAGCAGAAAGTCCGGCGTTGGAAACACCATATATTTT
>TRBJ2-3|few|TRBV7-2|NA
CASSLEGFPTDTQYF
TGTGCCAGCAGCTTAGAAGGGTTCCCCACAGATACGCAGTATTTT
>TRBJ2-7|once|TRBV28|NA
CASGLGGYNEQYF
TGTGCCAGTGGTTTAGGGGGGTACAATGAGCAGTACTTC
>TRBJ2-3|few|TRBV27|NA
CASSLSTVPTDTQYF
TGTGCCAGCAGTCTCTCGACGGTGCCCACAGATACGCAGTATTTT
>TRBJ2-5|NA|TRBV5-1|NA
CASSFRDGAMNEQYF
TGCGCCAGCAGCTTCCGGGACGGTGCTATGAATGAGCAGTACTTC
>TRBJ1-6|few|TRBV28|NA
CASSGDSPLHF
TGTGCCAGCAGCGGGGATTCACCCCTCCACTTT
>TRBJ1-1|few|TRBV20-1|NA
CSAGRGVTEAFF
TGCAGTGCGGGGCGGGGCGTCACTGAAGCTTTCTTT
>TRBJ2-1|NA|TRBV4-3|NA
CASSQDRAGSGNEQFF
TGCGCCAGCAGCCAAGATAGGGCGGGGTCTGGGAATGAGCAGTTCTTC
>TRBJ1-3|NA|TRBV12-3/TRBV12-4|NA
CASSLTPRNTIYF
TGTGCCAGCAGTTTAACCCCCCGGAACACCATATATTTT
>TRBJ1-1|NA|TRBV6-6|NA
CASSYSREATEAFF
TGTGCCAGCAGTTACTCCCGGGAAGCCACTGAAGCTTTCTTT
>TRBJ2-5|NA|TRBV4-2|NA
CASSQDREGGEAQYF
TGTGCCAGCAGCCAAGATCGCGAAGGGGGAGAGGCCCAGTACTTC
>TRBJ1-4|NA|TRBV20-1|TRBD1
CSARGRGPYTNEKLFF
TGCAGTGCTAGAGGGAGGGGGCCGTACACTAATGAAAAACTGTTTTTT
>TRBJ1-5|few|TRBV2|NA
CASTRGVYSNQPQHF
TGTGCCAGCACCCGAGGGGTTTATAGCAATCAGCCCCAGCATTTT